These 3 T cell receptor beta chains came from one sample sequenced in a study of vaccination effects on CD4 cells after COVID-19. Profiling relied on immunoSEQ multiplex PCR, and the TCRdb table lists in-frame clones only, not all of them. The sample lists tens of thousands of clones; about four fifths were seen once. The antigens for these receptors are not known. Viral peptide pools were used in the ViraFEST assay to expand antigen-specific CD4+ T cells, and sequencing came afterward. On roughly day 10 of culture, CD4+ T cells were separated out. This person's SARS-CoV-2 infection, confirmed by PCR, occurred between March and December 2020. Sequenced here: CD4+ T cells from PBMCs cultured with a peptide pool, sampled before COVID-19 vaccination. Receptors originate from a human donor who had a prior SARS-CoV-2 infection.

The chain combines TRBV6-5 with TRBJ2-7, with 7 bases that match TRBD2. Per the germline V gene, CDR1 is MNHEY and CDR2 is SVGAGI. J lost 3 bases, V lost 5 bases, and 4 bases had no gene match. This CDR3 region has 13 residues. The CDR3 coding sequence is TGTGCCAGCAGTAGGACTAGGATCTACGAGCAGTACTTC. Translated: CASSRTRIYEQYF.

This clone was observed once. The V call is TRBV18, the J call TRBJ1-1; D may be TRBD1 (5 bases). CDR3 length: 15 amino acids. CDR1 is KGHSH and CDR2 is LQKENI in the germline V gene. Trimming shortened V by 3 bases and J by 0 bases, and 11 bases separated the two germline ends. The DNA of the CDR3 is TGTGCCAGCTCACCCGGAGGGGCAATGAACACTGAAGCTTTCTTT. Translation: CASSPGGAMNTEAFF.

This sequence joins TRBV9 and TRBJ1-6; D unclear. Germline V gene data show CDR1 as SGDLS and CDR2 as YYNGEE. The CDR3 totals 13 residues. The germline V and J ends were trimmed by 2 bases and 8 bases, with 8 bases remaining between them. CDR3 protein: CASSVSTDSPLHF. The CDR3 coding sequence is TGTGCCAGCAGCGTCAGTACGGATTCACCCCTCCACTTT.